A single sample gave rise to the 12 T cell receptor beta chains below, sequenced in a study of CXCR3-negative and CXCR3-positive naive CD8 T cells. With UMI labels, 5' RACE was used to prepare the TRB cDNA libraries. TCRdb reprocessed the 5' RACE reads and keeps a single row for each CDR3 protein, giving no DNA. The table for this sample gives approximately 130,000 distinct CDR3 sequences. Study-level points and caveats: Naive CXCR3-positive cells had TRB CDR3s more hydrophobic than those of CXCR3-negative naive cells.

The antigens these receptors bind are not known. Source material: naive CXCR3+ CD8+ T cells from blood. Subset reported: CD45RO-CCR7+CD27+CD95- naive CD8+ T cells expressing CXCR3 (TNR3+). These receptors came from a human donor in good health. Some clones in this sample may be carry-over from other donors' samples.

The gene calls are TRBV4-3 and TRBJ2-7; TCRdb's D call, TRBD1, is unchecked because there is no DNA. The CDR3 consists of 17 residues. Germline V gene data show CDR1 as LGHNA and CDR2 as YSLEER. The CDR3 reads CASSQEPDSSSSYEQYF.

The chain carries TRBV12-3 or TRBV12-4 and TRBJ2-7; TCRdb's D gene call, TRBD1, goes unchecked for lack of DNA. The length of the CDR3 is 16 residues. The CDR3 protein is CASSATGVLGNYEQYF.

The V and J genes are TRBV29-1 and TRBJ2-2; TCRdb designates TRBD1, a call that cannot be tested without DNA. The CDR3 runs to 12 residues. Germline V gene data show CDR1 as SQVTM and CDR2 as ANQGSEA. The CDR3 is CSVGAGTGELFF.

The CDR3: CAISEWDRENIQYF. The chain joins TRBV10-3 to TRBJ2-4; TCRdb names TRBD1, which stays unverified in the absence of DNA. Germline CDR1 is ENHRY and CDR2 is SYGVKD. CDR3 length: 14 residues.

The chain is built from TRBV7-6 and TRBJ2-3; TCRdb designates TRBD2, a call that cannot be tested without DNA. In germline, CDR1 is SGHVS, CDR2 FNYEAQ. The CDR3 is made up of 17 amino acids. CDR3 protein: CASSPRTSGRDADTQYF.

The chain links TRBV29-1 to TRBJ1-1. Per the germline V gene, CDR1 is SQVTM and CDR2 is ANQGSEA. The CDR3 spans 14 residues. CDR3 amino acids: CSVGIANMNTEAFF.

The chain has TRBV2 and TRBJ2-7; with no DNA, the TCRdb D assignment of TRBD2 cannot be verified. The CDR3 runs to 14 residues. The germline gives CDR1 SNHLY, CDR2 FYNNEI. The CDR3 loop is CASSGAGWPYEQYF. The full variable domain, with the rest looked up from reference TRBV2 and TRBJ2-7, is EPEVTQTPSHQVTQMGQEVILRCVPISNHLYFYWYRQILGQKVEFLVSFYNNEISEKSEIFDDQFSVERPDGSNFTLKIRSTKLEDSAMYFCASSGAGWPYEQYFGPGTRLTVT.

The chain employs TRBV28 and TRBJ1-5; checking the TCRdb D call of TRBD1 is not possible without DNA. Looked up from germline, CDR1 is MDHEN and CDR2 is SYDVKM. The CDR3 has 15 amino acids. This chain's CDR3 is CASSFSDRGDQPQHF.

The gene calls are TRBV23-1 and TRBJ2-2; TCRdb gives TRBD2 as the D gene, but with no DNA this cannot be confirmed. TRBV23-1 is placed among ORFs of uncertain function. The CDR3 contains 21 residues. CDR3 sequence reads: CASSQSTQTSGLGKNTGELFF.

The V gene is TRBV6-5, the J gene TRBJ1-4; TCRdb's D gene call, TRBD1, goes unchecked for lack of DNA. This CDR3 is built from 15 residues. CDR1 MNHEY and CDR2 SVGAGI come from the germline V gene. CDR3 region: CASSYSNRGDEKLFF.

V is TRBV6-5 and J is TRBJ2-3; TCRdb reports TRBD2, a call that lacks DNA to check it against. The length of the CDR3 is 17 residues. CDR1 and CDR2 (germline): MNHEY, SVGAGI. CDR3 loop: CASSYRALALPTDTQYF.

The V and J genes are TRBV11-2 and TRBJ2-5; lacking DNA, the TRBD2 call made by TCRdb goes unchecked. In germline, CDR1 is SGHAT, CDR2 FQNNGV. CDR3 length: 14 residues. The CDR3 loop is CASSLFELEETQYF.